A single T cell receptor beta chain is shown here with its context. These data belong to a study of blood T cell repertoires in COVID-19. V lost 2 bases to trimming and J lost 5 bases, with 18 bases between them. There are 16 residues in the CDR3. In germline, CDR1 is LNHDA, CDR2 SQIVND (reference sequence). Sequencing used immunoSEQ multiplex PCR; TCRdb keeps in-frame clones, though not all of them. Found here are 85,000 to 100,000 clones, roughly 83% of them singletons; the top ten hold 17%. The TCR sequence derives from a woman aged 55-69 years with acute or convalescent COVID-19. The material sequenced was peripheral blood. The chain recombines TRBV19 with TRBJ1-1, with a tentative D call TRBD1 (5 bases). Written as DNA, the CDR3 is TGTGCCAGTAGTATAACCGGGGGAGCGGGAGGAACTGAAGCTTTCTTT. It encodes CASSITGGAGGTEAFF.